The 2 T cell receptor beta chains presented below share a single source sample, sequenced in a study of Graves' ophthalmopathy and Graves' hyperthyroidism. Amplified TCR beta CDR3 regions were obtained using RNA transcripts as template. RT-PCR in the first round used HTBI primers; a second-round multiplex PCR followed. Using its own MiXCR run on the multiplex PCR reads, TCRdb lists one record per CDR3 protein. In the table there are 40,000 or so distinct CDR3 sequences, approximately 52% of which are singletons. Sequenced input: peripheral blood. The source is an adult man with Graves' ophthalmopathy.

There are many counts of this clonotype. This chain links TRBV6-1 with TRBJ1-4; D is perhaps TRBD1 (6 bases). CDR3 size: 15 residues. With 1 base removed from V and 3 bases from J, the gap between germline ends came to 9 bases. Germline V gene sequence: CDR1 MNHNS, CDR2 SASEGT. CDR3 coding DNA: TGTGCCAGCAGTGAAGTAGGGGGGGCTAATGAAAAACTGTTTTTT. Translation: CASSEVGGANEKLFF.

The table lists this clonotype with many counts. V is TRBV11-1 and J is TRBJ2-2; D is tentatively TRBD1 or TRBD2 (5 bases each). The CDR3 is made up of 15 amino acids. Germline values: CDR1 SGHAT, CDR2 FQDESV (reference sequence). Trimming cost V 5 bases and J 4 bases, with 14 bases left between them. For the CDR3, the DNA is TGTGCCAGCAGCCCAAGGGACGCTCCCACCGGGGAGCTGTTTTTT. It codes for CASSPRDAPTGELFF.